This T cell receptor beta chain came from a study of cytomegalovirus exposure and HLA in healthy donors. Amplification used 60 Vbeta primers and 13 Jbeta primers. TCRdb's copy holds only in-frame clones and misses some; the assay was immunoSEQ multiplex PCR. The repertoire includes fewer than 250,000 clones, 75% to 80% of them detected once, and around 1.9% sits in the top ten. This cohort consisted of healthy bone marrow donors. As to this clone: Its antigen is not identified.

V dropped 6 bases and J dropped 8; count of bases not matched to a gene: 12. CDR3 length equals 14 residues. Germline CDR1 reads SGHTA; CDR2 reads FQGNSA. Study results and caveats: The productive fraction for most TCR beta V segments was about 87% or about 30% in an earlier analysis. Prediction of most subjects' HLA-A and HLA-B alleles by TCR beta sequences was reportedly accurate.

The sequence was collected from a male donor in good health and CMV-seronegative. Sequenced input: PBMCs. The chain employs TRBV7-2 and TRBJ1-2; 7 bases line up with TRBD1. The CDR3 DNA is TGTGCCAGCAGACCAGGGGGACCGGTCTTAGGCTACACCTTC. Translation gives CASRPGGPVLGYTF.